These 18 T cell receptor beta chains originate from one sample sequenced in a study of T cells in localized non-small cell lung cancer. The method was immunoSEQ multiplex PCR; TCRdb's version includes in-frame clones alone and lacks a portion of them. The sample lists about 37,000 clones, approximately 89% occurring once. Here the sequenced sample was peripheral blood mononuclear cells, taken before any cancer treatment. These receptors were obtained from a female donor older than 55 with stage II lung adenocarcinoma.

The chain combines TRBV6-1 with TRBJ2-3; 10 bases fit TRBD2. CDR1 and CDR2 (germline): MNHNS, SASEGT. V gave up 6 bases and J gave up 2 bases; unmatched junction bases: 5. The CDR3 is 15 amino acids. CDR3 protein: CASSSSGGYTDTQYF. DNA of the CDR3: TGTGCCAGCAGCTCTAGCGGGGGTTACACAGATACGCAGTATTTT.

This rearrangement joins TRBV29-1 to TRBJ2-1; 10 nucleotides align to TRBD1. The length of the CDR3 is 14 residues. Germline values: CDR1 SQVTM, CDR2 ANQGSEA. V was pared by 7 bases and J by 2 bases, with 5 bases of the junction left unmatched. The CDR3 protein is CSAWGQGPYNEQFF. CDR3 in DNA: TGCAGCGCTTGGGGACAGGGGCCCTACAATGAGCAGTTCTTC.

V usage is TRBV10-2 and J usage is TRBJ2-3, with 15 nucleotides matching TRBD2. CDR3 length: 15 residues. The V segment lost 6 bases and the J segment 6 bases; nucleotides outside the gene matches: 4. The germline V gene has CDR1 WSHSY and CDR2 SAAADI. The CDR3 protein is CASRLGTSGRDTQYF. The CDR3 DNA reads TGCGCCAGCAGGCTAGGGACTAGCGGGAGGGATACGCAGTATTTT.

V and J are TRBV11-2 and TRBJ1-1; D not resolved. CDR3 length equals 17 residues. The germline V gene has CDR1 SGHAT and CDR2 FQNNGV. Between the trimmed V and J ends, which lost 7 bases and 1 base, there was a span of 22 bases. The CDR3 reads CASILGRLGVRNTEAFF. The DNA for the CDR3 is TGTGCCAGCATCTTGGGTCGACTCGGGGTCAGGAACACTGAAGCTTTCTTT.

This chain connects TRBV6-4 to TRBJ2-3, with D uncertain. The V end was cut by 3 bases, the J end by 1 base, with 5 bases between. This CDR3 has 13 residues. The V gene's germline CDR1 is MRHNA and CDR2 SNTAGT. DNA of the CDR3: TGTGCCAGCAGTGATAAGGGCACAGATACGCAGTATTTT. This sequence encodes CASSDKGTDTQYF.

The chain recombines TRBV4-3 with TRBJ1-2, with a possible D match to TRBD1 (5 bases). The CDR3 contains 15 residues. Germline lookup yields CDR1 LGHNA and CDR2 YSLEER. Trimming left V 3 bases short and J 4 bases short, with 15 bases between. CDR3 loop: CASSQSSGGTYGYTF. The CDR3 bases are TGCGCCAGCAGCCAGTCCTCGGGAGGGACCTATGGCTACACCTTC.

The V gene is TRBV2, the J gene TRBJ1-2, with 9 bases fitting TRBD1. V lost 1 base, J lost 5 bases, and 8 bases stayed unmatched. Germline CDR1 and CDR2: SNHLY and FYNNEI. The CDR3 spans 16 residues. CDR3 residues: CASSEGGQGNRYGYTF. CDR3 in DNA: TGTGCCAGCAGTGAAGGGGGACAGGGAAATAGGTATGGCTACACCTTC.

The chain has TRBV11-3 and TRBJ2-3; D unclear. Per the germline V gene, CDR1 is SGHNT and CDR2 is YENEEA. This CDR3 spans 13 amino acids. V gave up 5 bases and J gave up 5 bases, with 11 bases separating them. The CDR3 protein is CASSPSNGDTQYF. CDR3 in DNA: TGTGCCAGCAGCCCCTCTAACGGAGATACGCAGTATTTT.

The chain links TRBV7-7 to TRBJ2-5; no reliable D call. Germline CDR1 and CDR2: SSHAT and FNYEAQ (reference sequence). The CDR3 length is 13 residues. V lost 2 bases and J lost 4, with 8 bases in between. The CDR3 sequence: CASSLYGGETQYF. CDR3 sequence (DNA): TGTGCCAGCAGCTTATATGGTGGAGAGACCCAGTACTTC.

This chain joins TRBV19 and TRBJ2-5; tentative D call: TRBD1 (7 bases). With 5 bases removed from V and 5 bases from J, the gap between germline ends came to 15 bases. This CDR3 is built from 14 residues. Germline V CDR1 and CDR2: LNHDA, SQIVND (reference sequence). CDR3 coding DNA: TGTGCCAGTAGTTCTCGACTAGGGGGCGAGACCCAGTACTTC. Protein sequence: CASSSRLGGETQYF. The complete variable domain, with remaining parts taken from reference TRBV19 and TRBJ2-5, reads DGGITQSPKYLFRKEGQNVTLSCEQNLNHDAMYWYRQDPGQGLRLIYYSQIVNDFQKGDIAEGYSVSREKKESFPLTVTSAQKNPTAFYLCASSSRLGGETQYFGPGTRLLVL.

This rearrangement joins TRBV7-9 to TRBJ1-5; no definite D call. V lost 5 bases and J 0 bases, leaving 17 bases between the germline ends. Germline V gene sequence: CDR1 SEHNR, CDR2 FQNEAQ (reference sequence). The length of the CDR3 is 17 residues. CDR3 sequence: CASSLLVGENSNQPQHF. CDR3 DNA sequence: TGTGCCAGCAGCCTATTAGTCGGGGAGAATAGCAATCAGCCCCAGCATTTT.

V and J are TRBV9 and TRBJ1-5, with D perhaps matching TRBD1 (5 bases). The CDR3 is 13 residues long. V was shortened by 4 bases and J by 4 bases, with 9 bases between the two germline ends. The germline V gene encodes CDR1 SGDLS and CDR2 YYNGEE. The CDR3 protein is CASSSGPNQPQHF. DNA of the CDR3: TGTGCCAGCAGCTCGGGGCCTAATCAGCCCCAGCATTTT.

V is TRBV10-3 and J is TRBJ1-3, with a possible D match to TRBD1 (5 bases). This CDR3 is built from 15 residues. The germline CDR1 and CDR2 sequences are ENHRY and SYGVKD. The V end lost 4 bases, the J end lost 8 bases, and 18 bases lay between the germline ends. CDR3 loop: CAISARGAGEDTIYF. In nucleotides, the CDR3 is TGTGCCATCAGTGCCAGAGGGGCCGGGGAGGACACCATATATTTT.

In its sample, this clone was seen a few times. This CDR3 reads CASTSRGNTEAFF. DNA of the CDR3: TGTGCCAGTACCTCTAGGGGGAACACTGAAGCTTTCTTT. V and J are TRBV19 and TRBJ1-1; possibly TRBD1 for D (5 bases). This CDR3 spans 13 amino acids. Deletions cut 7 bases from V and 1 base from J, with 10 bases between. Germline assignment: CDR1 LNHDA and CDR2 SQIVND (reference sequence).

This chain connects TRBV28 to TRBJ2-5, with D possibly being TRBD1 (6 bases). Germline V gives CDR1 MDHEN, CDR2 SYDVKM. The CDR3 sequence is 13 residues long. Trimming cost V 10 bases and J 4 bases, with 16 bases left between them. In DNA form, the CDR3 reads TGTGCCATCAGACAGCAGGGGCCAGAGACCCAGTACTTC. As protein: CAIRQQGPETQYF.

The V and J genes are TRBV5-4 and TRBJ2-7; TRBD2 matches 7 bases. CDR3 length: 15 amino acids. Trimming cost V 3 bases and J 6 bases; bases outside gene matches: 12. Per the germline V gene, CDR1 is SGHNT and CDR2 is YYREEE (reference sequence). CDR3 amino acids: CASSSMKAGTGEQYF. CDR3 nucleotide sequence: TGTGCCAGCAGCTCCATGAAAGCGGGGACTGGCGAGCAGTACTTC.

The V gene is TRBV5-6, the J gene TRBJ2-1; D unclear. The germline V and J ends were trimmed by 4 bases and 7 bases, with 12 bases remaining between them. This CDR3 has 13 amino acids. Germline CDR1 and CDR2: SGHDT and YYEEEE. The CDR3 reads CASSPGPFNEQFF. CDR3 nucleotides: TGTGCCAGCAGCCCAGGACCTTTTAATGAGCAGTTCTTC.

This clone was counted between two and nine times. The rearrangement uses TRBV9 and TRBJ2-1, with D perhaps matching TRBD2 (6 bases). V was pared by 0 bases and J by 4 bases, with 11 bases between. The germline CDR1 and CDR2 sequences are SGDLS and YYNGEE. The CDR3 has 15 residues. In DNA, the CDR3 is TGTGCCAGCAGCGTAGACGGGACTTTGTACAATGAGCAGTTCTTC. It encodes CASSVDGTLYNEQFF.